This T cell receptor (beta chain) comes out of a study of cytomegalovirus exposure and HLA in healthy donors. The study, taken as a whole, reports: Researchers reported from a later analysis that most CMV-associated TCR beta chains appeared HLA-restricted. CMV serostatus alone was available as immune exposure information. Some segments of the V type, notably TRBV6-2 and TRBV6-3, were excluded as indistinguishable.

Regarding this clone: What it recognizes is unknown. Mismatch with germline at one junction end may stem from a read error.

Primers for the PCR totalled 60 Vbeta and 13 Jbeta. Clones were read by immunoSEQ multiplex PCR, and TCRdb kept only the in-frame ones, dropping some. The sample has around 150,000 clones; about 75% are singletons. This cohort consisted of healthy bone marrow donors. This CDR3 has 16 residues. The germline CDR1 and CDR2 sequences are SEHNR and FQNEAQ (reference sequence). The origin of this receptor is a female donor in good health and CMV-seronegative. This rearrangement joins TRBV7-9 to TRBJ2-1; 8 bases align to TRBD2. The source material was PBMCs. CDR3 amino acids: CSSSLALAGTYNEQFF. As DNA, the CDR3 is TGTTCCAGCAGCTTAGCGCTAGCGGGTACTTACAATGAGCAGTTCTTC.